Listed below are T cell receptor beta chains from one sample, sequenced in a study. One entry per CDR3 protein results from TCRdb running MiXCR on the 5' RACE reads. The data show 35,000 to 50,000 distinct CDR3 sequences, with approximately 30% seen just once and less than 5% held by the top ten. Sample: tumor-infiltrating memory CD4+ T cells sorted from the breast tumor. The receptors originated from a female donor with breast cancer. Both conserved end residues are part of each CDR3. D genes are given only for firm matches. A clone size is listed for some rows: how often the clone was seen (once, few, many), or a class if it is expanded.

.	TRBV7-2	TRBJ1-5	.	CASSYRVSNQPQHF	TGTGCCAGCAGTTACAGGGTGAGCAATCAGCCCCAGCATTTT
.	TRBV6-5	TRBJ2-7	.	CASSYSSVSYEQYF	TGTGCCAGCAGTTACTCGTCCGTTTCCTACGAGCAGTACTTC
.	TRBV29-1	TRBJ2-3	.	CSSELTDTQYF	TGCAGCTCCGAACTCACAGATACGCAGTATTTT
.	TRBV20-1	TRBJ2-1	TRBD2	CSASTSGIAGEQFF	TGCAGTGCTTCGACTAGCGGGATCGCCGGTGAGCAGTTCTTC
few	TRBV2	TRBJ2-5	.	CASSTDSAETQYF	TGTGCCAGCAGCACGGACAGCGCGGAGACCCAGTACTTC
.	TRBV4-2	TRBJ2-7	.	CASSQATGSPLSYEQYF	TGTGCCAGCAGCCAAGCAACAGGGAGTCCCCTATCCTACGAGCAGTACTTC
.	TRBV6-5	TRBJ2-1	TRBD2	CASSPWTSGDNEQFF	TGTGCCAGCAGTCCTTGGACTAGCGGGGACAATGAGCAGTTCTTC
medium-sized	TRBV5-1	TRBJ2-1	TRBD1	CASSGTGTGAEQFF	TGCGCCAGCAGCGGAACGGGGACAGGGGCTGAGCAGTTCTTC
.	TRBV7-9	TRBJ1-3	.	CASSPDTSGNTIYF	TGTGCCAGCAGCCCTGACACATCTGGAAACACCATATATTTT
.	TRBV12-3/TRBV12-4	TRBJ2-1	.	CASSLVTHNEQFF	TGTGCCAGCAGTTTAGTGACACACAATGAGCAGTTCTTC
.	TRBV24-1	TRBJ2-5	.	CAASDFGEETQYF	TGTGCCGCCAGTGATTTCGGAGAAGAGACCCAGTACTTC
.	TRBV6-2/TRBV6-3	TRBJ1-5	.	CASSYWSNQPQHF	TGTGCCAGCAGTTATTGGAGCAATCAGCCCCAGCATTTT
many	TRBV20-1	TRBJ1-1	TRBD1	CSAPGTGGKKNTEAFF	TGCAGTGCTCCCGGGACAGGGGGGAAAAAAAACACTGAAGCTTTCTTT
few	TRBV12-3/TRBV12-4	TRBJ1-5	.	CASSPWGQPQHF	TGTGCCAGCAGCCCCTGGGGGCAGCCCCAGCATTTT
few	TRBV7-6	TRBJ2-1	TRBD2	CASSLAAGNSYNEQFF	TGTGCCAGCAGCTTAGCAGCGGGGAACTCCTACAATGAGCAGTTCTTC
.	TRBV5-6	TRBJ1-1	.	CASSRAVRGTEAFF	TGTGCCAGCAGCAGGGCGGTTCGGGGAACTGAAGCTTTCTTT
few	TRBV5-1	TRBJ1-1	.	CASSPGASTEAFF	TGCGCCAGCAGCCCCGGGGCCAGCACTGAAGCTTTCTTT
many	TRBV20-1	TRBJ2-5	.	CSARDLGFRIQETQYF	TGCAGTGCTAGAGATCTCGGGTTTAGGATCCAAGAGACCCAGTACTTC
few	TRBV6-2/TRBV6-3	TRBJ2-7	.	CASSYGFSRHPSYEQYF	TGTGCCAGCAGTTACGGATTTTCCCGGCACCCATCCTACGAGCAGTACTTC
.	TRBV10-2	TRBJ1-1	.	CAISGNRVGTEAFF	TGTGCCATCAGTGGGAACAGGGTCGGCACTGAAGCTTTCTTT
few	TRBV28	TRBJ2-7	TRBD1	CASSTGGLGSYEQYF	TGTGCCAGCAGCACAGGGGGACTCGGGTCCTACGAGCAGTACTTC
many	TRBV6-5	TRBJ2-7	TRBD1	CASSSRDRGVGSYEQYF	TGTGCCAGCAGTTCCAGGGACAGGGGGGTAGGATCCTACGAGCAGTACTTC
.	TRBV6-2/TRBV6-3	TRBJ2-1	TRBD1	CASSYSGQDYNEQFF	TGTGCCAGCAGTTACTCGGGACAGGACTACAATGAGCAGTTCTTC
.	TRBV6-5	TRBJ2-5	.	CASTPRDPSGTQYF	TGTGCCAGCACTCCCCGGGACCCTTCCGGGACCCAGTACTTC
.	TRBV7-3	TRBJ2-2	.	CASSPSLGNTGELFF	TGTGCCAGCAGCCCATCACTAGGGAACACCGGGGAGCTGTTTTTT
.	TRBV4-2	TRBJ1-3	TRBD1	CASSQVTSHRGDFGNTIYF	TGTGCCAGCAGCCAAGTTACGAGTCACAGGGGAGACTTTGGAAACACCATATATTTT
medium-sized	TRBV5-1	TRBJ1-1	TRBD1	CASSWDTGGPNTEAFF	TGCGCCAGCAGCTGGGACACAGGGGGCCCGAACACTGAAGCTTTCTTT
.	TRBV4-1	TRBJ2-5	.	CASSQEGRALQETQYF	TGCGCCAGCAGCCAAGAGGGCAGGGCACTACAAGAGACCCAGTACTTC
many	TRBV29-1	TRBJ2-7	TRBD2	CSVEDGTSGSYEQYF	TGCAGCGTTGAAGATGGGACTAGCGGTTCCTACGAGCAGTACTTC
few	TRBV7-2	TRBJ2-5	TRBD2	CASSLTSGQETQYF	TGTGCCAGCAGCCTGACTAGCGGACAAGAGACCCAGTACTTC
.	TRBV27	TRBJ1-1	.	CASTRTRARGTEAFF	TGTGCCAGCACCCGGACGAGGGCTCGAGGCACTGAAGCTTTCTTT